The 10 T cell receptor beta chains in this list originate from one sample, sequenced in a study of T-cell reconstitution after alpha-beta-depleted transplantation in children. Preparation of the TCRbeta library involved a method that used unique molecular identifiers. TCRdb re-called the PCR reads with MiXCR, one entry per CDR3 protein. Of 200,000 to 250,000 distinct CDR3 sequences in the sample, around 9.9% were seen once. The sequencing here drew on PBMCs, taken before TCRalphabeta/CD19-depleted stem cell transplant. The receptor set was obtained from a child younger than two with acute myeloid leukemia, due to receive a stem cell transplant.

A few counts support this clonotype. The rearrangement links TRBV20-1 to TRBJ2-5, with 7 bases identical to TRBD1. CDR3 length: 12 amino acids. The germline V gene encodes CDR1 DFQATT and CDR2 SNEGSKA (reference sequence). Unmatched junction bases numbered 9, after V lost 0 bases and J lost 14 bases. The CDR3 sequence is CSARDQGQAPYF. The CDR3 DNA reads TGCAGTGCTAGAGATCAAGGACAGGCTCCCTACTTC.

This clonotype was counted at least ten times. The V and J genes are TRBV20-1 and TRBJ2-1; 8 bases are a match to TRBD2. This CDR3 is 11 amino acids long. Per the germline V gene, CDR1 is DFQATT and CDR2 is SNEGSKA (reference sequence). V trimming: 6 bases; J trimming: 10 bases; junction bases outside the gene matches: 5. CDR3 residues: CSANIAGEQFF. In DNA form, the CDR3 reads TGCAGTGCAAACATAGCGGGAGAGCAGTTCTTC.

Many counts were recorded for this clonotype. The chain links TRBV20-1 to TRBJ1-2; D gene uncertain. V lost 3 bases to trimming and J lost 7 bases, with 9 bases between them. This CDR3 region has 11 residues. Germline values: CDR1 DFQATT, CDR2 SNEGSKA (reference sequence). The CDR3 bases are TGCAGTGCTAGGGGTGGAATTGGCTACACCTTC. Translation gives CSARGGIGYTF.

The sample holds many counts of this clonotype. V usage is TRBV28 and J usage is TRBJ2-2; possible D gene TRBD1, 5 bases. CDR3 size: 15 residues. V was trimmed by 4 bases and J by 1 base, leaving 10 bases between them. CDR1 MDHEN and CDR2 SYDVKM come from the germline V gene. CDR3 in DNA: TGTGCCAGCAGTTGGGTGGACAAGAACACCGGGGAGCTGTTTTTT. This codes for CASSWVDKNTGELFF. The full variable domain, rest sourced from reference TRBV28 and TRBJ2-2, is DVKVTQSSRYLVKRTGEKVFLECVQDMDHENMFWYRQDPGLGLRLIYFSYDVKMKEKGDIPEGYSVSREKKERFSLILESASTNQTSMYLCASSWVDKNTGELFFGEGSRLTVL.

This clonotype was seen many times. The V and J genes are TRBV7-3 and TRBJ2-3; TRBD1 might be the D (6 bases). Germline CDR1 is SGHTA and CDR2 is FQGTGA. This CDR3 comprises 14 residues. The germline V and J ends were trimmed by 5 bases and 4 bases, with 13 bases remaining between them. The CDR3 here is CASSQGTPPDTQYF. The CDR3, as DNA: TGTGCCAGCAGCCAGGGGACACCTCCAGATACGCAGTATTTT.

This clonotype was seen a handful of times. J is TRBJ2-5 and V is TRBV9; either TRBD1 or TRBD2 may fit D (5 bases each). CDR1 SGDLS and CDR2 YYNGEE come from the germline V gene. This CDR3 is 14 amino acids long. V lost 4 bases and J lost 2, with 12 bases in between. The CDR3 is CASSTRGNQETQYF. In DNA, the CDR3 is TGTGCCAGCAGCACCCGGGGCAATCAAGAGACCCAGTACTTC. Using reference TRBV9 and TRBJ2-5 for the parts outside the CDR3, the full variable domain is DSGVTQTPKHLITATGQRVTLRCSPRSGDLSVYWYQQSLDQGLQFLIQYYNGEERAKGNILERFSAQQFPDLHSELNLSSLELGDSALYFCASSTRGNQETQYFGPGTRLLVL.

The sample holds many counts of this clonotype. The rearrangement joins TRBV18 to TRBJ2-7; 8 nucleotides agree with TRBD1. CDR1 is KGHSH and CDR2 is LQKENI in the germline V gene. Trimming at V came to 3 bases and at J to 0 bases, leaving 1 base not matched to a gene. The CDR3 consists of 14 residues. The chain's CDR3 is CASSPGTGSYEQYF. CDR3 DNA sequence: TGTGCCAGCTCACCCGGGACAGGCTCCTACGAGCAGTACTTC.

For this clonotype: With a much larger clone just one base away, this may be a read error. The chain combines TRBV20-1 with TRBJ2-7; 8 bases align to TRBD1. Germline loops: CDR1 DFQATT, CDR2 SNEGSKA (reference sequence). The trim removed 0 bases at V and 6 bases at J, leaving 7 bases unmatched. This CDR3 contains 14 residues. This CDR3 reads CSAREGQEAFEQYF. The CDR3 DNA sequence: TGCAGTGCTAGAGAGGGACAGGAGGCCTTCGAGCAGTACTTC.

The chain couples TRBV4-2 to TRBJ2-7; the match to TRBD2 covers 7 bases. Germline V CDR1 and CDR2: LGHNA, YNFKEQ. The CDR3 is 15 amino acids. The J segment lost 2 bases and the V segment lost 5 bases, leaving 9 bases of the junction unmatched. CDR3 nucleotides: TGTGCCAGCAGCGACCCGACTAGCTACCCCTACGAGCAGTACTTC. Protein product: CASSDPTSYPYEQYF.

The gene calls are TRBV11-2 and TRBJ2-1; 8 bases fit TRBD2. Per the germline V gene, CDR1 is SGHAT and CDR2 is FQNNGV. With 6 bases clipped from V and 5 bases from J, the junction kept 0 bases outside the gene matches. This CDR3 has 12 residues. CDR3 nucleotide sequence: TGTGCCAGCAGGACTAGCGACAATGAGCAGTTCTTC. As protein: CASRTSDNEQFF.